These 28 T cell receptor beta chains share one sample of origin, sequenced in a study of cytomegalovirus exposure and HLA in healthy donors. PCR involved 60 Vbeta and 13 Jbeta primers. Method: immunoSEQ multiplex PCR; TCRdb's copy keeps in-frame clones and lacks some. The table shows some 150,000 clones, with approximately 70% occurring only once. Sequencing was performed on PBMCs. Every receptor here comes from a human donor in good health.

The chain has TRBV6-5 and TRBJ1-5; TRBD1 might be the D (6 bases). Germline CDR1 is MNHEY and CDR2 is SVGAGI. The length of the CDR3 is 14 residues. Deletions cut 6 bases from V and 3 bases from J, with 12 bases between. This CDR3 is CASSLDRNNQPQHF. In DNA, the CDR3 is TGTGCCAGCAGCCTCGACAGGAACAATCAGCCCCAGCATTTT.

J is TRBJ1-2 and V is TRBV6-6; tentatively, D is TRBD1 (5 bases). The V gene's germline CDR1 is MNHNY and CDR2 SVGAGI (reference sequence). The CDR3 covers 15 residues. Trimming stripped 5 bases from V and 6 bases from J, with 19 bases between. The CDR3 coding sequence is TGTGCCAGCAGTCCTTCTCTAGGGGTAATGGATGGCTACACCTTC. This encodes CASSPSLGVMDGYTF.

The V call is TRBV21-1, the J call TRBJ1-2. TRBV21-1 is an annotated pseudogene. This CDR3 comprises 15 residues. This CDR3 is CASSKVGRRDYGYTF. The CDR3 DNA reads as TGTGCCAGCAGCAAAGTAGGCCGCCGGGACTATGGCTACACCTTC.

The J gene is TRBJ1-1, the V gene TRBV29-1, with 8 bases lining up with TRBD1. V trimming: 0 bases; J trimming: 5 bases; junction bases outside the gene matches: 5. The CDR3 extends over 14 amino acids. Germline CDR1 SQVTM, CDR2 ANQGSEA. The CDR3 nucleotides read TGCAGCGTTGAAGATCGAACAGGGGGAACTGAAGCTTTCTTT. This encodes CSVEDRTGGTEAFF.

V and J are TRBV5-6 and TRBJ2-7; 11 bases match TRBD2. The length of the CDR3 is 13 residues. The germline V gene has CDR1 SGHDT and CDR2 YYEEEE. The V and J ends lost 5 bases and 7 bases, in that order; junction bases with no gene match: 5. CDR3 region: CASSSGGVLEQYF. CDR3 nucleotides: TGTGCCAGCAGTAGCGGGGGGGTCCTGGAGCAGTACTTC.

This rearrangement joins TRBV6-5 to TRBJ1-2; weak D call: TRBD1 (5 bases). Trimming left V 3 bases short and J 6 bases short, with 11 bases between. CDR3 size: 13 residues. Germline lookup yields CDR1 MNHEY and CDR2 SVGAGI. CDR3 residues: CASSYDQGNGYTF. DNA of the CDR3: TGTGCCAGCAGTTATGATCAGGGAAATGGCTACACCTTC.

V usage is TRBV18 and J usage is TRBJ2-5; TRBD2 might be the D (6 bases). Trimming left V 3 bases short and J 4 bases short, with 12 bases between. CDR3 size: 14 residues. Germline-derived CDR1 and CDR2 are KGHSH and LQKENI. The CDR3 DNA follows: TGTGCCAGCTCACCTTGGAGGGGCGCAGAGACCCAGTACTTC. Translated: CASSPWRGAETQYF.

The rearrangement joins TRBV4-3 to TRBJ1-5; D remains unclear. Trimming removed 0 bases from V and 2 bases from J, with 8 bases in between. Germline CDR1 LGHNA, CDR2 YSLEER. This CDR3 is built from 15 residues. CDR3 sequence: CASSQDGLGNQPQHF. In nucleotides, the CDR3 is TGCGCCAGCAGCCAAGATGGGCTGGGCAATCAGCCCCAGCATTTT.

V gene TRBV5-4 combines with J gene TRBJ1-4, with TRBD1 matching over 10 bases. Germline V gene data show CDR1 as SGHNT and CDR2 as YYREEE (reference sequence). The CDR3 covers 14 residues. The V and J ends lost 4 bases and 8 bases, in that order; junction bases with no gene match: 5. The CDR3 is CASSERQGAEKLFF. The CDR3 DNA reads TGTGCCAGCAGCGAGAGACAGGGGGCGGAAAAACTGTTTTTT.

The chain is built from TRBV30 and TRBJ2-3; D is unresolved. CDR1 and CDR2 from the germline V gene are GTSNPN and SVGIG (reference sequence). The CDR3 is 12 amino acids. The V and J ends lost 3 bases and 2 bases respectively, with 6 bases between them. The CDR3 reads CAWRSSTDTQYF. In nucleotides, the CDR3 is TGTGCCTGGAGATCCTCCACAGATACGCAGTATTTT.

This clone was detected once. The chain couples TRBV20-1 to TRBJ2-7; D unresolved. V was pared by 6 bases and J by 0 bases, with 6 bases between. Per germline, CDR1 DFQATT and CDR2 SNEGSKA (reference sequence). This CDR3 spans 11 amino acids. Written as DNA, the CDR3 is TGCAGTGCACACAGCTCCTACGAGCAGTACTTC. Translating it yields CSAHSSYEQYF.

The chain joins TRBV18 to TRBJ2-3; TRBD2 matches 10 bases. Germline CDR1 KGHSH, CDR2 LQKENI. The V gene end was trimmed by 0 bases and the J gene end by 4 bases; junction bases not matched to a gene: 1. This CDR3 spans 15 amino acids. CDR3: CASSPPSGGADTQYF. CDR3 DNA: TGTGCCAGCTCACCACCGAGCGGGGGGGCAGATACGCAGTATTTT.

This chain links TRBV19 with TRBJ1-2; weak D call: TRBD1 (5 bases). Germline assignment: CDR1 LNHDA and CDR2 SQIVND (reference sequence). V dropped 0 bases and J dropped 4 bases, with 6 bases sitting between them. The CDR3 totals 13 residues. The CDR3 sequence is CASSIDRAYGYTF. The CDR3 bases are TGTGCCAGTAGTATAGACAGGGCCTATGGCTACACCTTC.

There are a few counts of this clone. J is TRBJ2-5 and V is TRBV7-2; D not resolved. The CDR3 extends over 14 amino acids. V lost 1 base to trimming and J lost 6 bases, with 12 bases between them. CDR1 is SGHTA and CDR2 is FQGNSA in the germline V gene. The CDR3 DNA sequence: TGTGCCAGCAGCTTAGTAGCAGAGAGCCAGACCCAGTACTTC. As protein: CASSLVAESQTQYF.

The CDR3: CASSETGGSGYTF. The CDR3 nucleotides read TGTGCCAGTAGTGAAACAGGGGGCAGTGGCTACACCTTC. This rearrangement joins TRBV19 to TRBJ1-2, with 9 positions matching TRBD1. The V segment lost 5 bases and the J segment 7 bases; nucleotides outside the gene matches: 5. This CDR3 comprises 13 residues. Per the germline V gene, CDR1 is LNHDA and CDR2 is SQIVND (reference sequence).

This clone is a singleton in its sample. The genes are TRBV19 and TRBJ1-1, with 9 bases lining up with TRBD1. From germline, CDR1 is LNHDA and CDR2 SQIVND (reference sequence). The CDR3 has 13 amino acids. J was trimmed by 5 bases and V by 8 bases; bases with no gene match: 6. The CDR3, as DNA: TGTGCCAGTGGGGACAGGGTAGAGACTGAAGCTTTCTTT. This encodes CASGDRVETEAFF.

The chain carries TRBV5-4 and TRBJ2-7; 8 nucleotides match TRBD1. CDR1 is SGHNT and CDR2 is YYREEE in the germline V gene (reference sequence). The ends lost 4 bases at V and 5 bases at J; junction bases unmatched: 11. The CDR3 sequence is 15 residues long. The CDR3 is CASSPRTEQGDEQYF. Written as DNA, the CDR3 is TGTGCCAGCAGCCCCCGCACTGAACAGGGGGACGAGCAGTACTTC. Filled out from reference TRBV5-4 and TRBJ2-7, the complete variable domain reads ETGVTQSPTHLIKTRGQQVTLRCSSQSGHNTVSWYQQALGQGPQFIFQYYREEENGRGNFPPRFSGLQFPNYSSELNVNALELDDSALYLCASSPRTEQGDEQYFGPGTRLTVT.

V and J are TRBV5-1 and TRBJ1-2, with D possibly TRBD1 on 5 matching bases. With 4 bases removed from V and 2 bases from J, the gap between germline ends came to 18 bases. The CDR3 has 16 amino acids. Germline loops: CDR1 SGHRS, CDR2 YFSETQ. This chain's CDR3 is CASSRGDRGSNYGYTF. The CDR3 DNA follows: TGCGCCAGCAGCCGGGGGGACCGGGGGTCGAACTATGGCTACACCTTC.

This chain joins TRBV14 and TRBJ2-5; D remains ambiguous. The germline gives CDR1 SGHDN, CDR2 FVKESK. Trimming removed 2 bases at V and 5 bases at J, with 18 bases between. The CDR3 covers 16 residues. The CDR3 protein is CASSQKSLYRVETQYF. CDR3 DNA: TGTGCCAGCAGCCAAAAAAGCCTCTACAGAGTGGAGACCCAGTACTTC.

J is TRBJ2-3 and V is TRBV19, with 9 nucleotides matching TRBD2. The CDR3 extends over 17 amino acids. The V gene end was trimmed by 0 bases and the J gene end by 4 bases; junction bases not matched to a gene: 8. Germline V gene sequence: CDR1 LNHDA, CDR2 SQIVND (reference sequence). The CDR3 DNA sequence: TGTGCCAGTAGTATAGAGGGAGCGGGGGGCGCGGCAGATACGCAGTATTTT. Residues: CASSIEGAGGAADTQYF.

The chain employs TRBV7-3 and TRBJ2-7, with TRBD1 identical over 9 bases. This CDR3 comprises 14 residues. After removal of 4 bases from V and 5 bases from J, the junction contained 6 bases not matched to a gene. CDR1 is SGHTA and CDR2 is FQGTGA in the germline V gene. CDR3 in amino acids: CASSSTTGGDEQYF. In nucleotides, the CDR3 is TGTGCCAGCAGCTCAACTACAGGGGGCGACGAGCAGTACTTC.

The CDR3 DNA reads as TGTGCCAGCAGTACCCCCGCGGGGGGCTCGTACGAGCAGTACTTC. Amino acid sequence: CASSTPAGGSYEQYF. V is TRBV6-1 and J is TRBJ2-7; TRBD2 aligns across 8 bases. Germline loops: CDR1 MNHNS, CDR2 SASEGT. This CDR3 is 15 amino acids long. Trimming removed 5 bases from V and 4 bases from J; junction bases left unmatched: 10.

This clone has just a few counts. The rearrangement joins TRBV4-1 to TRBJ2-5; the match to TRBD1 covers 8 bases. Germline V gene data show CDR1 as MGHRA and CDR2 as YSYEKL. CDR3 length: 14 residues. Unmatched junction bases numbered 3, after V lost 1 base and J lost 5 bases. The CDR3 nucleotides are TGCGCCAGCAGCCAAGTGACAGGGGCGGAGACCCAGTACTTC. Translation gives CASSQVTGAETQYF.

CDR3 nucleotide sequence: TGTGCCAGCAGCCAGACAGGGCTTAATGAAAAACTGTTTTTT. It codes for CASSQTGLNEKLFF. V and J are TRBV7-9 and TRBJ1-4; TRBD1 aligns across 7 bases. J lost 4 bases, V lost 5 bases, and 4 bases had no gene match. Germline values: CDR1 SEHNR, CDR2 FQNEAQ (reference sequence). The CDR3 has 14 residues.

The chain uses TRBV6-5 and TRBJ1-4; D gene unclear. The V gene lost 2 bases and the J gene lost 3 bases, with 10 bases spanning the gap. The CDR3 contains 15 residues. Germline V lookup: CDR1 MNHEY, CDR2 SVGAGI. CDR3 nucleotides: TGTGCCAGCAGTTACGGGCGATCGGCTAATGAAAAACTGTTTTTT. This encodes CASSYGRSANEKLFF.

This chain uses TRBV18 with TRBJ2-7; 11 bases are a match to TRBD2. Trimming cost V 3 bases and J 6 bases; bases outside gene matches: 7. From germline, CDR1 is KGHSH and CDR2 LQKENI. The CDR3 totals 15 residues. The CDR3 DNA sequence: TGTGCCAGCTCACCCCTACTAGCGGGGGAGGGCGAGCAGTACTTC. Protein product: CASSPLLAGEGEQYF.

This clone was seen a single time. V usage is TRBV5-1 and J usage is TRBJ2-3; TRBD2 matches 7 bases. CDR3 length: 16 amino acids. Germline V gene data show CDR1 as SGHRS and CDR2 as YFSETQ. The V gene end was trimmed by 3 bases and the J gene end by 10 bases; junction bases not matched to a gene: 17. Here the CDR3 DNA reads TGCGCCAGCAGCTCTCAAGCGGGGATCGAAGGAGGTCCGCAGTATTTT. The encoded protein is CASSSQAGIEGGPQYF.

V usage is TRBV6-1 and J usage is TRBJ1-1; maybe TRBD1 (5 bases). The CDR3 is 13 residues long. Germline V gives CDR1 MNHNS, CDR2 SASEGT. Trimming pared 6 bases from V and 11 bases from J, leaving 19 bases between. CDR3 sequence (DNA): TGTGCCAGCAGCGGAGGCAGGGTGGAGGGGGCTTTCTTT. Protein sequence: CASSGGRVEGAFF.